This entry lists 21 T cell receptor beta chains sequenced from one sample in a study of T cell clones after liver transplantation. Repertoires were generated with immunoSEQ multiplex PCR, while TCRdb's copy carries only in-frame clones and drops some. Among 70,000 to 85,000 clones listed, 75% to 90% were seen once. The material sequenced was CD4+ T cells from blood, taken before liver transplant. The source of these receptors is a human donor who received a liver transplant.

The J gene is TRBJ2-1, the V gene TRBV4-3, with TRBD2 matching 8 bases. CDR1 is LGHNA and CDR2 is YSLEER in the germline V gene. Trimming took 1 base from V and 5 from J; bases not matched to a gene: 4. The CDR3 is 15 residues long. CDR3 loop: CASSQGLAKNNEQFF. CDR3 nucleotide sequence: TGCGCCAGCAGCCAAGGACTAGCGAAGAACAATGAGCAGTTCTTC.

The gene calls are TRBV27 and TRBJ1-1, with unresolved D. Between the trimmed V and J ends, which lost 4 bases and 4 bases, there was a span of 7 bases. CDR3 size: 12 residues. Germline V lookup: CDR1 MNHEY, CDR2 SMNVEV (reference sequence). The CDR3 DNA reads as TGTGCCAGCAGTTCCTATGGCACTGAAGCTTTCTTT. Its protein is CASSSYGTEAFF.

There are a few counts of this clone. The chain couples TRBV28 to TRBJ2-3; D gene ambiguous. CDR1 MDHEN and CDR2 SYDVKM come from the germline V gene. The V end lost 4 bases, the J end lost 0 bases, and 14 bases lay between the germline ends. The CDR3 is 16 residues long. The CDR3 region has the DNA TGTGCCAGCAGTTCGATAGGGCAAACTAGCACAGATACGCAGTATTTT. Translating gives CASSSIGQTSTDTQYF. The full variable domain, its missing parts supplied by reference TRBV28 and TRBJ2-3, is DVKVTQSSRYLVKRTGEKVFLECVQDMDHENMFWYRQDPGLGLRLIYFSYDVKMKEKGDIPEGYSVSREKKERFSLILESASTNQTSMYLCASSSIGQTSTDTQYFGPGTRLTVL.

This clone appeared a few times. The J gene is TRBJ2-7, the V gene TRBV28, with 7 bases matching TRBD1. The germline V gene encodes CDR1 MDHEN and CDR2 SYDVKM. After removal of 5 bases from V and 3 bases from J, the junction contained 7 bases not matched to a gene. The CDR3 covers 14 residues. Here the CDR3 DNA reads TGTGCCAGCAGTCCGGGGACAGTGGTCTACGAGCAGTACTTC. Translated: CASSPGTVVYEQYF.

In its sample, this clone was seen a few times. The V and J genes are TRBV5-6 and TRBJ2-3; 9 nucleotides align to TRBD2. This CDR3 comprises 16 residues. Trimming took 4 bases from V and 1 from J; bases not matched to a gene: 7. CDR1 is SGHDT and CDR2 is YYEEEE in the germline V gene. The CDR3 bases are TGTGCCAGCAGCCTAGCGGGACTCCCACGCACAGATACGCAGTATTTT. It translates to CASSLAGLPRTDTQYF.

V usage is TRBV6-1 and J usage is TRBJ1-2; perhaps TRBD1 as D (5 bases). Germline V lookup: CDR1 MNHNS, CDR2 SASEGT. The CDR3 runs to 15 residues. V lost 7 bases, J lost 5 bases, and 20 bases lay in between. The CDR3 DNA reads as TGTGCCAGCACCCCCGATGGGGTGGGGGTTTATGGCTACACCTTC. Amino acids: CASTPDGVGVYGYTF.

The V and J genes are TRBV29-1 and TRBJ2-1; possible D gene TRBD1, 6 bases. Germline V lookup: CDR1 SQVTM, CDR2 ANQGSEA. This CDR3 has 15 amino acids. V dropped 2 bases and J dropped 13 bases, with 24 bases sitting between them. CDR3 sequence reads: CSVEPSTGTRTRQFF. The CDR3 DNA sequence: TGCAGCGTTGAACCCTCCACCGGGACACGGACGCGTCAGTTCTTC.

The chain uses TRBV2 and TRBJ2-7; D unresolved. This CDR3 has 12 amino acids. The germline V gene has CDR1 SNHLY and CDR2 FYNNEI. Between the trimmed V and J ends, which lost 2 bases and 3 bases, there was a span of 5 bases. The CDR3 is CASSETSYEQYF. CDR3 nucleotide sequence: TGTGCCAGCAGTGAAACGAGCTACGAGCAGTACTTC.

This CDR3 reads CASSSLGLADYSYNEQFF. The CDR3 DNA reads as TGTGCCAGCAGCTCACTAGGACTAGCGGATTACTCCTACAATGAGCAGTTCTTC. This sequence joins TRBV5-6 and TRBJ2-1; 10 bases line up with TRBD2. The CDR3 is 18 amino acids. The germline V gene has CDR1 SGHDT and CDR2 YYEEEE. The J segment lost 0 bases and the V segment lost 3 bases, leaving 9 bases of the junction unmatched.

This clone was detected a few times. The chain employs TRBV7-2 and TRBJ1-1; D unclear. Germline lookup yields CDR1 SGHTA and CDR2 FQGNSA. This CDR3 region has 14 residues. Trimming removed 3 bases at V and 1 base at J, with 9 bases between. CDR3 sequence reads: CASSLRSWNTEAFF. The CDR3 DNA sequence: TGTGCCAGCAGCTTGAGGAGCTGGAACACTGAAGCTTTCTTT.

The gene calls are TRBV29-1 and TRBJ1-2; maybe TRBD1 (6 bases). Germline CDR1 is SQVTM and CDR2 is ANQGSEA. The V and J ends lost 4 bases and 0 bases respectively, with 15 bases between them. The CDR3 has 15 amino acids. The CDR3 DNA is TGCAGCGTTGGGATGAGGGGGTCAACTAACTATGGCTACACCTTC. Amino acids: CSVGMRGSTNYGYTF.

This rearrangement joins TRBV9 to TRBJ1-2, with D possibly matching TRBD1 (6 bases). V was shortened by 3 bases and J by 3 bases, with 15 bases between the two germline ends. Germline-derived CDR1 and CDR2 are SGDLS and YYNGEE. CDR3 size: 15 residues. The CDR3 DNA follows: TGTGCCAGCAGCGGCGGCTGGGGGGCGTACTATGGCTACACCTTC. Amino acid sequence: CASSGGWGAYYGYTF.

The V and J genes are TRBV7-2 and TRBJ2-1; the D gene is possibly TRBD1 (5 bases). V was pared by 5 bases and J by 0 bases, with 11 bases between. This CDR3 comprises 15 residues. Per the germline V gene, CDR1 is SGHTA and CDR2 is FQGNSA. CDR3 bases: TGTGCCAGCAGCCACGACAGAGGCTCCTACAATGAGCAGTTCTTC. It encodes CASSHDRGSYNEQFF.

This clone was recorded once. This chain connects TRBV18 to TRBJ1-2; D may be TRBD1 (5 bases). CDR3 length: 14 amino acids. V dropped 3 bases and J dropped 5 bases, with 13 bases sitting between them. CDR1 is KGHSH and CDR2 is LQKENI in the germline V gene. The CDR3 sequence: CASSPRDGVYGYTF. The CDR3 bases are TGTGCCAGCTCACCTAGGGACGGCGTATATGGCTACACCTTC.

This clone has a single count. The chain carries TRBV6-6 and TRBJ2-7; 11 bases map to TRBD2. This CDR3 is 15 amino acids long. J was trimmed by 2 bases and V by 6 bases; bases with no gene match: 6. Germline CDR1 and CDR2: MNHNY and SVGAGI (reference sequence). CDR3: CASRKGLAAAYEQYF. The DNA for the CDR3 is TGTGCCAGCAGGAAGGGACTAGCGGCGGCCTACGAGCAGTACTTC.

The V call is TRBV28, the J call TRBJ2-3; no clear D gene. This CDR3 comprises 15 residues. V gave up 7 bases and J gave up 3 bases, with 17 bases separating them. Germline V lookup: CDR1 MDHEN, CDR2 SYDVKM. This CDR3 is CASITTTRLTDTQYF. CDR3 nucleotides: TGTGCCAGCATCACGACGACCCGCTTGACAGATACGCAGTATTTT.

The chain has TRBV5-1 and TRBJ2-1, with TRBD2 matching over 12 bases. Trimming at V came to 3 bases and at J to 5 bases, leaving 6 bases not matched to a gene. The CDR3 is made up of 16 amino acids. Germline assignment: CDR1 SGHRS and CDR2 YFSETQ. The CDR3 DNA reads TGCGCCAGCAGCTCCGGCGGACTAGCGGGACACAATGAGCAGTTCTTC. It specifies CASSSGGLAGHNEQFF.

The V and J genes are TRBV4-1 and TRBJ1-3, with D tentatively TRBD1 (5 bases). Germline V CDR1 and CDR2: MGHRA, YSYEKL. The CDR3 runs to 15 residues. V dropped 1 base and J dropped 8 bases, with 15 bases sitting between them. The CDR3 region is CASSQVVVGVDTIYF. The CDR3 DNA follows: TGCGCCAGCAGCCAAGTAGTGGTGGGGGTTGACACCATATATTTT.

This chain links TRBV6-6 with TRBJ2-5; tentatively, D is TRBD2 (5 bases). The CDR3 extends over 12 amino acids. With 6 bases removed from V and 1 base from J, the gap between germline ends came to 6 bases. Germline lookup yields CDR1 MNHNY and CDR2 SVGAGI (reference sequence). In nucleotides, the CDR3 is TGTGCCAGCAGGCGGGTCCAAGAGACCCAGTACTTC. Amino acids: CASRRVQETQYF.

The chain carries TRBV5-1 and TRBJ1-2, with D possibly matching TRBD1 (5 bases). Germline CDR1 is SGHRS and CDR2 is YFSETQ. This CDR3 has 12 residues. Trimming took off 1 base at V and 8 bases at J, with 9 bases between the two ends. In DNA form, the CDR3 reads TGCGCCAGCAGCTTGCCCGACAGCGGCTACACCTTC. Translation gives CASSLPDSGYTF.

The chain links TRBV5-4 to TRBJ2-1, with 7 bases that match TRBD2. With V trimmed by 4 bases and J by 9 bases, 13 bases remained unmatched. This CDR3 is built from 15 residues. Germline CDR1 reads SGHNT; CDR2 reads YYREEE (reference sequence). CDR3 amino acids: CASSPGLGDLGEQFF. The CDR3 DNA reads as TGTGCCAGCAGCCCCGGACTAGGGGATCTGGGTGAGCAGTTCTTC.